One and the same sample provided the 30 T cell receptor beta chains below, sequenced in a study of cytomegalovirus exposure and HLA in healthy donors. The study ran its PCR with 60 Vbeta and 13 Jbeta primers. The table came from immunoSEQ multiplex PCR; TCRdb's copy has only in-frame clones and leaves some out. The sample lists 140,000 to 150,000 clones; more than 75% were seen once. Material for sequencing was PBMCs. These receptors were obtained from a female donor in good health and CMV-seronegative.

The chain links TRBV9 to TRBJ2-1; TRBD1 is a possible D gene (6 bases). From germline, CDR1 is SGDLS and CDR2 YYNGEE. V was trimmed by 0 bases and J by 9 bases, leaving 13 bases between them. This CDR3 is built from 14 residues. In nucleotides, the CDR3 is TGTGCCAGCAGCGTAGCTGCGACAGGTAGTGAGCAGTTCTTC. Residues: CASSVAATGSEQFF.

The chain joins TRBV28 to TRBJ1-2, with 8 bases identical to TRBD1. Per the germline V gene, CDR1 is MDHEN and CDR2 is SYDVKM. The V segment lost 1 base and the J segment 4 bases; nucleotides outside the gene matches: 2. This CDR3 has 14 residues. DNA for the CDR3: TGTGCCAGCAGTTTATTGGGACAGGCCTATGGCTACACCTTC. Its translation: CASSLLGQAYGYTF.

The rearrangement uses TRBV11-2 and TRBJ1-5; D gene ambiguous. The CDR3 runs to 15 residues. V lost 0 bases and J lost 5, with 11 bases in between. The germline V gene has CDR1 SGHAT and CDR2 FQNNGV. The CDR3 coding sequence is TGTGCCAGCAGCTTAGAAAGTGGAGGGTATCAGCCCCAGCATTTT. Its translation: CASSLESGGYQPQHF.

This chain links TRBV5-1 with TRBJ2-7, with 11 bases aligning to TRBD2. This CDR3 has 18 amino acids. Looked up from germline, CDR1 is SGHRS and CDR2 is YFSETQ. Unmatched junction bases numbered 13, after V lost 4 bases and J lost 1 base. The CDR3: CASSPGTSGDPLSYEQYF. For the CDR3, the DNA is TGCGCCAGCAGCCCCGGGACTAGCGGAGATCCCCTTTCCTACGAGCAGTACTTC.

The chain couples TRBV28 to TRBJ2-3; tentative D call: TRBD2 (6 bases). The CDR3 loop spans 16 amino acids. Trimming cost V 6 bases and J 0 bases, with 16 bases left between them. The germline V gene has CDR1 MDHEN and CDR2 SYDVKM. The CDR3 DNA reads TGTGCCAGCAGCCCTATCGGGGGTGAAAGCACAGATACGCAGTATTTT. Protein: CASSPIGGESTDTQYF.

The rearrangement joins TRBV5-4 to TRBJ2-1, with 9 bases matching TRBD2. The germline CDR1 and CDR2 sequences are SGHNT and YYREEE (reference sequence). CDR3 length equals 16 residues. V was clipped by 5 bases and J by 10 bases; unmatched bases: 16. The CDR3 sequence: CASRPTLSGGEEEQFF. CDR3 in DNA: TGTGCCAGCAGACCAACCCTTAGCGGGGGCGAGGAGGAGCAGTTCTTC.

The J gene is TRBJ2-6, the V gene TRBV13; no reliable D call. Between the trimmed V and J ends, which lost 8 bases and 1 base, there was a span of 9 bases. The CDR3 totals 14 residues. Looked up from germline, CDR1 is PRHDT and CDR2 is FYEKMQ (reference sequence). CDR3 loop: CASVHRSGANVLTF. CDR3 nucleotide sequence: TGTGCCAGCGTACACAGATCTGGGGCCAACGTCCTGACTTTC. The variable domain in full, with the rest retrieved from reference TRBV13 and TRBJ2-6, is AAGVIQSPRHLIKEKRETATLKCYPIPRHDTVYWYQQGPGQDPQFLISFYEKMQSDKGSIPDRFSAQQFSDYHSELNMSSLELGDSALYFCASVHRSGANVLTFGAGSRLTVL.

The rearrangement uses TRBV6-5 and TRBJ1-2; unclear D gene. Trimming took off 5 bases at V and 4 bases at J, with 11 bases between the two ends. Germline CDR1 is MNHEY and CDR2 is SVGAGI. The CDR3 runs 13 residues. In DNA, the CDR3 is TGTGCCAGCAGTCAGTGGCAATCCTATGGCTACACCTTC. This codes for CASSQWQSYGYTF.

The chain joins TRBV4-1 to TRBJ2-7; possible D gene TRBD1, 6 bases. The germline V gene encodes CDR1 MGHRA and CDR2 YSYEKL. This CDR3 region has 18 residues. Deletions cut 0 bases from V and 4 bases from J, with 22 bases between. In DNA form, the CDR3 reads TGCGCCAGCAGCCAAGATAGGCTTTTCGGGACAAGGGGATACGAGCAGTACTTC. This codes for CASSQDRLFGTRGYEQYF.

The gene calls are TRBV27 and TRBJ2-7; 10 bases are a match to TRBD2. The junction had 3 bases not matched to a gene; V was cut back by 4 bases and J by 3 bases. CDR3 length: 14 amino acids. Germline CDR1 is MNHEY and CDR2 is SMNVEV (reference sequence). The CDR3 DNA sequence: TGTGCCAGCAGTTCCCAGCGGGAGGGCTACGAGCAGTACTTC. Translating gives CASSSQREGYEQYF.

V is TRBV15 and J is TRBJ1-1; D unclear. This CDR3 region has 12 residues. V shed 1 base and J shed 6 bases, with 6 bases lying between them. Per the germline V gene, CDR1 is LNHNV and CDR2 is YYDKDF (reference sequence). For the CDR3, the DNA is TGTGCCACCAGCAGAGGCCTAGCTGAAGCTTTCTTT. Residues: CATSRGLAEAFF.

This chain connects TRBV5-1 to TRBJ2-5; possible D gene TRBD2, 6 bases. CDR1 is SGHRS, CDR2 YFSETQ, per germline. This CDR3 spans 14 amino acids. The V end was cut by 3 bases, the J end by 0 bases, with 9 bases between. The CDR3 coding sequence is TGCGCCAGCAGCTCCCGGGACTACCAAGAGACCCAGTACTTC. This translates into CASSSRDYQETQYF.

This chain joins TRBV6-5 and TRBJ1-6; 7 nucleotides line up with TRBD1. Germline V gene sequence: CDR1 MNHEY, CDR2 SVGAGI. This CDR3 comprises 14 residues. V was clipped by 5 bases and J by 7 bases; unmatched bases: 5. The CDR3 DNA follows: TGTGCCAGCAGTCTCCGACAGGGAAATTCACCCCTCCACTTT. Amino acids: CASSLRQGNSPLHF.

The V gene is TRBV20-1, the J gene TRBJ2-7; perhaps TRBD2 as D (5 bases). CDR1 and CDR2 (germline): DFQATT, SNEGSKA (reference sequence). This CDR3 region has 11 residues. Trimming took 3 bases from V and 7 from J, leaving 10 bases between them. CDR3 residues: CSASRSGEQYF. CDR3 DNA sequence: TGCAGTGCTAGTCGATCGGGGGAGCAGTACTTC.

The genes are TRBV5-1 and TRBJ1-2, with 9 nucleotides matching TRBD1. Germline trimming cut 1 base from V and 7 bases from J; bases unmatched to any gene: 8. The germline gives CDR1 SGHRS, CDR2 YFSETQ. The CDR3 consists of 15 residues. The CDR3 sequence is CASSLYFGQGFGYTF. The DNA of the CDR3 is TGCGCCAGCAGCTTGTACTTTGGACAGGGGTTTGGCTACACCTTC.

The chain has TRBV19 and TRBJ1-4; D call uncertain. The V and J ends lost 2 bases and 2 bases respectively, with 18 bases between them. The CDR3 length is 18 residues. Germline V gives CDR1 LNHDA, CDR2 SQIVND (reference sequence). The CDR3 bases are TGTGCCAGTAGTATACGGGGAGGAGGTGGACGGACTAATGAAAAACTGTTTTTT. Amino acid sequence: CASSIRGGGGRTNEKLFF.

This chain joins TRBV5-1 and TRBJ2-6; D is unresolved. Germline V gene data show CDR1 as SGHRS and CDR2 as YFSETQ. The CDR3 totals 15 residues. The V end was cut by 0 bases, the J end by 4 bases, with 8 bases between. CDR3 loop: CASSLVGSGANVLTF. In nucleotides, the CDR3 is TGCGCCAGCAGCTTGGTGGGCTCCGGGGCCAACGTCCTGACTTTC.

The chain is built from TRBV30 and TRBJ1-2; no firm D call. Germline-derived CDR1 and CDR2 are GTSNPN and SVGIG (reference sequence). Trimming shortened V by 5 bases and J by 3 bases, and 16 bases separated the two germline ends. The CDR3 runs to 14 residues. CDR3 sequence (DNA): TGTGCCTGGGGCCGCTTGAGGCTCCACTATGGCTACACCTTC. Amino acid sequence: CAWGRLRLHYGYTF.

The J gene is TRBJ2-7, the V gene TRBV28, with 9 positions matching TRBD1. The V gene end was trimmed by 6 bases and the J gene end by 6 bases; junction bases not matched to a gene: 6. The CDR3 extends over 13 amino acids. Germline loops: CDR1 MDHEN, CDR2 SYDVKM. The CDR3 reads CASRRTGAVEQYF. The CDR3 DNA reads TGTGCCAGCAGGCGGACAGGGGCGGTCGAGCAGTACTTC.

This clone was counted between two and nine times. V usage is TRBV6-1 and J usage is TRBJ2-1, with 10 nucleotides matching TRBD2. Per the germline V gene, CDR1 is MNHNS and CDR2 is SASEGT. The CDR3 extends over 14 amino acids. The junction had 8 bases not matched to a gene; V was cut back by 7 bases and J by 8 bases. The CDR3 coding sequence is TGTGCCAGCAAGGCTAGCGGGAGACGGGATGAGCAGTTCTTC. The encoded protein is CASKASGRRDEQFF.

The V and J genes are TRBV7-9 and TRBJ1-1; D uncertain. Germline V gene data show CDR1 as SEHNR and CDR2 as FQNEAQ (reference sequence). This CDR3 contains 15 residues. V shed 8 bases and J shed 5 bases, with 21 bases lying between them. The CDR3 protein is CASLPSGSEATEAFF. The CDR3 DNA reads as TGTGCCAGCCTACCTAGTGGGTCAGAGGCGACTGAAGCTTTCTTT.

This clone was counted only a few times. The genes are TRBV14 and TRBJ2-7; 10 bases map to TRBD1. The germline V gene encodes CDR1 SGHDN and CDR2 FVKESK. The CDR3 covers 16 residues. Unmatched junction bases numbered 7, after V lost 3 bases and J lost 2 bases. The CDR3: CASSHVRGTGAYEQYF. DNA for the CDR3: TGTGCCAGCAGCCATGTTCGAGGGACAGGGGCCTACGAGCAGTACTTC.

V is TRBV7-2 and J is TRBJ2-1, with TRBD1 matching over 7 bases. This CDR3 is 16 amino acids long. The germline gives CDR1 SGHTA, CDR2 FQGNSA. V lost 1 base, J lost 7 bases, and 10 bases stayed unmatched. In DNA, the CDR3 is TGTGCCAGCAGCTTAGGAGGGGGCCCCCCTACAAATGAGCAGTTCTTC. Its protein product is CASSLGGGPPTNEQFF.

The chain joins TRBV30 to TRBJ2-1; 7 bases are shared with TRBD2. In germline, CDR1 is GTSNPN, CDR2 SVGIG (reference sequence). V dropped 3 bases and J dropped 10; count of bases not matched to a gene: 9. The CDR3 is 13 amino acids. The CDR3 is CAWSPGGGSEQFF. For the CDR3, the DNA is TGTGCCTGGAGCCCCGGCGGGGGATCGGAGCAGTTCTTC.

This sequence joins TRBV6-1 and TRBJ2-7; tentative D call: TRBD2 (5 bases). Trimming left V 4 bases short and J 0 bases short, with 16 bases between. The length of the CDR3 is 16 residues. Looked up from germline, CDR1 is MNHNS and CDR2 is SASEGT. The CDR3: CASSADSAESSYEQYF. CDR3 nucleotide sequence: TGTGCCAGCAGTGCGGACTCCGCAGAAAGCTCCTACGAGCAGTACTTC.

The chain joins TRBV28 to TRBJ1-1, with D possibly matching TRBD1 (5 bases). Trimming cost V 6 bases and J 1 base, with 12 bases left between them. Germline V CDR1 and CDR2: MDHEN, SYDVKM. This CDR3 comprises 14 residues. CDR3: CASSLGVRNTEAFF. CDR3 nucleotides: TGTGCCAGCAGCCTAGGGGTGAGGAACACTGAAGCTTTCTTT. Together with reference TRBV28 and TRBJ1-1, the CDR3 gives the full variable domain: DVKVTQSSRYLVKRTGEKVFLECVQDMDHENMFWYRQDPGLGLRLIYFSYDVKMKEKGDIPEGYSVSREKKERFSLILESASTNQTSMYLCASSLGVRNTEAFFGQGTRLTVV.

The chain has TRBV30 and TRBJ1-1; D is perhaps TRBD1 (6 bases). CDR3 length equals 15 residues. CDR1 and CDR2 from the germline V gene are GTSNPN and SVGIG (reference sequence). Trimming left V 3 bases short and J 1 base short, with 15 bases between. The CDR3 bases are TGTGCCTGGAGCTTTCAGGGGAAAAAGAACACTGAAGCTTTCTTT. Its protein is CAWSFQGKKNTEAFF.

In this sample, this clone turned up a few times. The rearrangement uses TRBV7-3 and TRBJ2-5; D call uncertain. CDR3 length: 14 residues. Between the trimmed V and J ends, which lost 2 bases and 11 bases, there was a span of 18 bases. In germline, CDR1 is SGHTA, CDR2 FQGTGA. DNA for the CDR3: TGTGCCAGCAGCTTAGTTGGTGGTTTTGGCCTGCAGTACTTC. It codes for CASSLVGGFGLQYF.

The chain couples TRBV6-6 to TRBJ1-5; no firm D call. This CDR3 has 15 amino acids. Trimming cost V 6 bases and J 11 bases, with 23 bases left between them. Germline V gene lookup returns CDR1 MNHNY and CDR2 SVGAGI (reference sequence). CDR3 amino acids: CASSLVAGPPGTQHF. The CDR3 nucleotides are TGTGCCAGCAGCCTCGTGGCAGGACCCCCGGGGACCCAGCATTTT.

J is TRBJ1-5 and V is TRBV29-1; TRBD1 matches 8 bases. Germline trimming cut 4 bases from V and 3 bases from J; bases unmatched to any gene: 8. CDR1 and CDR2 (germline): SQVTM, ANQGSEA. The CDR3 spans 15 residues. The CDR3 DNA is TGCAGCGTTGTTTGGACAGGGTCACCCAATCAGCCCCAGCATTTT. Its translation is CSVVWTGSPNQPQHF.